Listed below are T cell receptor beta chains from one sample, sequenced in a study of breast tumors, draining lymph nodes, adjacent tissues. TCRdb ran MiXCR on the multiplex PCR reads and lists one entry per CDR3 protein. The table has around 250,000 distinct CDR3 sequences, 34% seen once. Sample: axillary lymph node tissue. The receptors stem from a female donor with breast cancer. Some clones in this sample may be carry-over from other donors' samples. CDR3s include the opening cysteine and the closing phenylalanine or tryptophan. A D gene is named only where the DNA matches it firmly. Rows may omit the clone size; those that give it use once, few, many or a size class.

abundance	v_gene	d_gene	j_gene	CDR3nt	CDR3aa
many	TRBV7-9	TRBD1	TRBJ1-2	TGTGCCAGCAATGGGGCCGTCATGACAGGGGGAAGAAGCTATGGCTACACCTTC	CASNGAVMTGGRSYGYTF
many	TRBV7-2	NA	TRBJ2-3	TGTGCCAGCAGCCCGCCCGTGCGGGATACGCAGTATTTT	CASSPPVRDTQYF
many	TRBV6-1	TRBD1	TRBJ2-7	TGTGCCAGCAGGAACAGGGGTGGAGAGCAGTACTTC	CASRNRGGEQYF
many	TRBV11-2	TRBD1	TRBJ2-7	TGTGCCAGCACCCAGGGCGAAGGGACAGCTCAGCAGTACTTC	CASTQGEGTAQQYF
NA	TRBV2	NA	TRBJ1-1	TGTGCCAGCACCGTTACCATGAACACTGAAGCTTTCTTT	CASTVTMNTEAFF
NA	TRBV5-5	NA	TRBJ2-1	TGTGCCAGCAGCTCCCCCTGGGCCCCCAATGAGCAGTTCTTC	CASSSPWAPNEQFF
once	TRBV24-1	TRBD2	TRBJ2-3	TGTGCCACCAGGGGACCGGGACTAGGCACAGATACGCAGTATTTT	CATRGPGLGTDTQYF
many	TRBV6-5	TRBD2	TRBJ2-5	TGTGCCAGCAGGTCAAGCGGGGCTCAACAAGAGACCCAGTACTTC	CASRSSGAQQETQYF
few	TRBV27	NA	TRBJ1-4	TGTGCCAGCAGTCCAGACACCCAGGGGGAAAAACTGTTTTTT	CASSPDTQGEKLFF
many	TRBV12-5	NA	TRBJ2-1	TGTGCTAGTGCCCACCCCTTGGACTTGTACAATGAGCAGTTCTTC	CASAHPLDLYNEQFF
many	TRBV5-8	NA	TRBJ2-3	TGTGCCAGCAGCTGGGGGAGTAGGGGACGCACAGATACGCAGTATTTT	CASSWGSRGRTDTQYF
few	TRBV12-3/TRBV12-4	TRBD1	TRBJ2-5	TGTGCCAGCAGTTATCACAGGGGGGTAGGGCCCCAGTACTTC	CASSYHRGVGPQYF
few	TRBV28	NA	TRBJ1-3	TGTGCCAGCAGTCCCAGACCCGTCGCTCGAAACACCATATATTTT	CASSPRPVARNTIYF
many	TRBV6-4	TRBD1	TRBJ1-2	TGTGCCAGCAGTGAACAGACAGGGGAGGGTGGCTACACCTTC	CASSEQTGEGGYTF
NA	TRBV5-1	TRBD2	TRBJ2-1	TGCGCCAGCAGCTTGAGAAGCGGGAGCTACAATGAGCAGTTCTTC	CASSLRSGSYNEQFF
many	TRBV20-1	NA	TRBJ1-2	TGCAGTGCCATTTTAGACTATGGCTACACCTTC	CSAILDYGYTF
NA	TRBV11-2	NA	TRBJ1-5	TGTGCCAGCAGCTTGTCGACACCGCCCCAGCATTTT	CASSLSTPPQHF
few	TRBV5-1	NA	TRBJ2-5	TGCGCCAGCAGCTTACTCAGCGAAGAGACCCAGTACTTC	CASSLLSEETQYF
many	TRBV2	TRBD1	TRBJ2-3	TGTGCCAGCAGGACAGGGATTGTCTTGACAGATACGCAGTATTTT	CASRTGIVLTDTQYF
NA	TRBV20-1	NA	TRBJ1-3	TGCAGTGCTAGAGGGGACGTCGCTGGAAACACCATATATTTT	CSARGDVAGNTIYF
few	TRBV20-1	NA	TRBJ2-5	TGCAGTGGGTTAGGGATGGGTGGGGAGACCCAGTACTTC	CSGLGMGGETQYF
many	TRBV7-9	TRBD1	TRBJ2-7	TGTGCCAGCAGCTTAGCCGACAGGGGGGAGTTCGAGCAGTACTTC	CASSLADRGEFEQYF
few	TRBV10-3	NA	TRBJ2-1	TGTGCCATCAGTGAGAAGCTCGGGGGCAATGAGCAGTTCTTC	CAISEKLGGNEQFF
many	TRBV12-3/TRBV12-4	TRBD1	TRBJ2-3	TGTGCCAGCAGTAGGGACAGGGGCACAGATACGCAGTATTTT	CASSRDRGTDTQYF
few	TRBV6-5	NA	TRBJ1-2	TGTGCCAGCGGTAACACCGGGACCCCAAGGGGCTACACCTTC	CASGNTGTPRGYTF
many	TRBV7-9	NA	TRBJ2-1	TGTGCCAGCAGCTTTGGGGGGAGTGGGAATGAGCAGTTCTTC	CASSFGGSGNEQFF
many	TRBV20-1	TRBD1	TRBJ2-3	TGCAGTGCTTACCAGGGGGCTGGCACAGATACGCAGTATTTT	CSAYQGAGTDTQYF
many	TRBV24-1	NA	TRBJ2-7	TGTGCCACCAGCCACGGAGGTGGCTCCTACGAGCAGTACTTC	CATSHGGGSYEQYF
many	TRBV7-2	NA	TRBJ2-7	TGTGCCAGCAGCCTCCCCCTACTAAACTCCTACGAGCAGTACTTC	CASSLPLLNSYEQYF
many	TRBV6-5	NA	TRBJ2-1	TGTGCCAGCCTTCGAAGCGGCGAGCAGTTCTTC	CASLRSGEQFF
many	TRBV5-1	TRBD1	TRBJ1-6	TGCGCCAGCAGCTTGGGGGGACAGGGTAATTCACCCCTCCACTTT	CASSLGGQGNSPLHF
many	TRBV25-1	NA	TRBJ1-2	TGTGCCAGCGGCGCCCACAGGATGCCCTATGGCTACACCTTC	CASGAHRMPYGYTF
many	TRBV7-9	TRBD1	TRBJ1-2	TGTGCCAGCAGCTTAGACTCGGGACAGGGGTTCTATGGCTACACCTTC	CASSLDSGQGFYGYTF
NA	TRBV15	TRBD2	TRBJ2-1	TGTGCCACCAGCTCCTACCTAGCGGGAGAATACAATGAGCAGTTCTTC	CATSSYLAGEYNEQFF
many	TRBV6-5	NA	TRBJ1-6	TGTGCCAGCAGTTACCAACAGGGTAATTCACCCCTCCACTTT	CASSYQQGNSPLHF
many	TRBV11-1	NA	TRBJ1-2	TGTGCCAGCAGCCCACAGGGATACTATGGCTACACCTTC	CASSPQGYYGYTF
many	TRBV12-3/TRBV12-4	TRBD2	TRBJ2-5	TGTGCCAGCAGTTCAAGCGCGGGGCGGGGGGGAATCCAAGAGACCCAGTACTTC	CASSSSAGRGGIQETQYF